This note documents a single T cell receptor (beta chain) sequence. Antigen: not known. The source of the sample is a study of T cells in localized non-small cell lung cancer. Whole-study results and caveats: Higher blood T cell density tracked longer overall survival.

Data came from immunoSEQ multiplex PCR; TCRdb stores just in-frame clones and leaves some out. In the table there are some 41,000 clones, roughly 84% of which are singletons. This CDR3 contains 16 residues. Germline assignment: CDR1 MNHNS and CDR2 SASEGT. The ends were cut back, 2 bases at V and 4 bases at J, with 17 bases in the middle. The sequencing used PBMCs, collected before any cancer treatment. The V and J genes are TRBV6-1 and TRBJ1-2; D possibly corresponds to TRBD1 (6 bases). The receptor was isolated from a man aged 35 to 69 with stage II lung adenocarcinoma. The CDR3 nucleotides are TGTGCCAGCAGTGAAAGGGTGGGGGCATATAGCTATGGCTACACCTTC. Its translation: CASSERVGAYSYGYTF.